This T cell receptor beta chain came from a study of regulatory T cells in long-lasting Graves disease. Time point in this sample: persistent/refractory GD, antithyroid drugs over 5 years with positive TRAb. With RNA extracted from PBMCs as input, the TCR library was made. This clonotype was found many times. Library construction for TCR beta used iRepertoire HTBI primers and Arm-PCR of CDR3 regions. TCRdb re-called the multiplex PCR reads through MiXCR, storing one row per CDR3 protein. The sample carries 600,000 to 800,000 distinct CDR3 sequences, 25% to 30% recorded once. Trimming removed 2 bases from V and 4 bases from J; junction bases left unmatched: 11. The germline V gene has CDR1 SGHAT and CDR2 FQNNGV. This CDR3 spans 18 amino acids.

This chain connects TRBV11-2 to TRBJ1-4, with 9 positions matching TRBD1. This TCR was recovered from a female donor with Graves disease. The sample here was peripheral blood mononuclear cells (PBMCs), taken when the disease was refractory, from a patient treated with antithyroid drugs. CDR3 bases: TGTGCCAGCAGCTTAACACTTTGGACAGGGGTAAATAATGAAAAACTGTTTTTT. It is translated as CASSLTLWTGVNNEKLFF.